The 16 T cell receptor beta chains listed next were all sequenced from one sample in a study of blood T cell repertoires in COVID-19. Produced via immunoSEQ multiplex PCR; TCRdb's table is partial and in-frame only. The sample records hundreds of thousands of clones, around 89% being singletons. Specimen: peripheral blood. These TCRs come from a woman in her thirties who had recovered from COVID-19.

The chain links TRBV7-8 to TRBJ1-6, with a weak D call TRBD1 (6 bases). The CDR3 runs 14 residues. Germline-derived CDR1 and CDR2 are SGHVS and FQNEAQ. Trimming took off 4 bases at V and 8 bases at J, with 12 bases between the two ends. CDR3 protein: CASSSPWTDSPLHF. Written as DNA, the CDR3 is TGTGCCAGCAGCTCCCCTTGGACAGATTCACCCCTCCACTTT.

The chain joins TRBV7-3 to TRBJ2-1; TRBD2 matches at 11 bases. The CDR3 covers 17 residues. The trim removed 5 bases at V and 0 bases at J, leaving 6 bases unmatched. Per the germline V gene, CDR1 is SGHTA and CDR2 is FQGTGA. CDR3 protein: CASSPSGGTYSYNEQFF. CDR3 nucleotides: TGTGCCAGCAGCCCTAGCGGGGGGACTTACTCCTACAATGAGCAGTTCTTC.

The chain employs TRBV9 and TRBJ1-6; D possibly corresponds to TRBD1 (5 bases). The germline V gene has CDR1 SGDLS and CDR2 YYNGEE. V gave up 3 bases and J gave up 4 bases, with 11 bases separating them. The CDR3 covers 15 residues. Here the CDR3 reads CASSAGTHYNSPLHF. As DNA, the CDR3 is TGTGCCAGCAGCGCCGGGACTCATTATAATTCACCCCTCCACTTT.

The V and J genes are TRBV4-1 and TRBJ2-3, with a weak D call TRBD1 (5 bases). From germline, CDR1 is MGHRA and CDR2 YSYEKL. V was cut by 4 bases and J by 0 bases, with 11 bases left in between. The CDR3 contains 15 residues. Here the CDR3 reads CASSPRGTSTDTQYF. The CDR3 coding sequence is TGCGCCAGCAGCCCAAGGGGAACTAGCACAGATACGCAGTATTTT.

V and J are TRBV5-1 and TRBJ1-5; D might be TRBD1 (6 bases). This CDR3 is 15 amino acids long. Trimming cost V 0 bases and J 6 bases, with 13 bases left between them. Germline V gene sequence: CDR1 SGHRS, CDR2 YFSETQ. CDR3 sequence (DNA): TGCGCCAGCAGCTTGGTTCCAGGGGCAGGTCAGCCCCAGCATTTT. Translation gives CASSLVPGAGQPQHF.

This clone was detected once. The chain couples TRBV7-2 to TRBJ1-4, with 8 nucleotides matching TRBD1. The germline CDR1 and CDR2 sequences are SGHTA and FQGNSA. V lost 1 base, J lost 8 bases, and 9 bases stayed unmatched. The CDR3 has 16 amino acids. The CDR3 nucleotides are TGTGCCAGCAGCTTAGAGAGACAGGGGATAGGAGAAAAACTGTTTTTT. Translation: CASSLERQGIGEKLFF.

The V and J genes are TRBV19 and TRBJ1-1; no clear D. This CDR3 has 15 amino acids. The V gene's germline CDR1 is LNHDA and CDR2 SQIVND (reference sequence). Trimming pared 3 bases from V and 4 bases from J, leaving 15 bases between. CDR3 amino acids: CASSIRGLELTEAFF. DNA for the CDR3: TGTGCCAGTAGTATCAGAGGCCTAGAACTCACTGAAGCTTTCTTT.

The V call is TRBV7-9, the J call TRBJ2-1; D ambiguous. The germline gives CDR1 SEHNR, CDR2 FQNEAQ (reference sequence). The ends were cut back, 1 base at V and 0 bases at J, with 4 bases in the middle. The CDR3 runs to 14 residues. DNA for the CDR3: TGTGCCAGCAGCTTAGGGGCCTCCTACAATGAGCAGTTCTTC. Protein sequence: CASSLGASYNEQFF.

The chain carries TRBV28 and TRBJ2-7; 7 bases agree with TRBD1. J gave up 5 bases and V 6 bases, and 13 bases lay outside the gene matches. The CDR3 consists of 15 residues. Germline CDR1 reads MDHEN; CDR2 reads SYDVKM. This chain's CDR3 is CASSDPRGSSDEQYF. In DNA, the CDR3 is TGTGCCAGCAGCGACCCCAGGGGGAGTTCCGACGAGCAGTACTTC.

This chain joins TRBV19 and TRBJ1-2, with a possible D match to TRBD1 (6 bases). The CDR3 loop spans 14 amino acids. Germline V gene sequence: CDR1 LNHDA, CDR2 SQIVND (reference sequence). V dropped 5 bases and J dropped 4 bases, with 14 bases sitting between them. The DNA for the CDR3 is TGTGCCAGTAGTCCGCCAGGGACACTCTATGGCTACACCTTC. Its translation: CASSPPGTLYGYTF. The full variable domain, its missing parts supplied by reference TRBV19 and TRBJ1-2, is DGGITQSPKYLFRKEGQNVTLSCEQNLNHDAMYWYRQDPGQGLRLIYYSQIVNDFQKGDIAEGYSVSREKKESFPLTVTSAQKNPTAFYLCASSPPGTLYGYTFGSGTRLTVV.

This chain connects TRBV5-4 to TRBJ1-2; TRBD1 agrees at 7 bases. V lost 4 bases, J lost 2 bases, and 14 bases stayed unmatched. The CDR3 is 17 residues long. Looked up from germline, CDR1 is SGHNT and CDR2 is YYREEE (reference sequence). CDR3 sequence reads: CASSKKKTGPLNYGYTF. In DNA, the CDR3 is TGTGCCAGCAGCAAAAAAAAGACAGGGCCGCTAAACTATGGCTACACCTTC.

CDR3: CASSFGAETEQFF. DNA for the CDR3: TGTGCCAGCAGCTTTGGGGCGGAGACTGAGCAGTTCTTC. The chain carries TRBV7-2 and TRBJ2-1; D may be TRBD1 (5 bases). The CDR3 loop spans 13 amino acids. V was shortened by 3 bases and J by 9 bases, with 12 bases between the two germline ends. Germline values: CDR1 SGHTA, CDR2 FQGNSA.

This clone was picked up one time. V is TRBV7-2 and J is TRBJ2-5, with TRBD2 matching over 10 bases. V trimming: 1 base; J trimming: 4 bases; junction bases outside the gene matches: 9. CDR1 is SGHTA, CDR2 FQGNSA, per germline. This CDR3 contains 17 residues. The CDR3 protein is CASSLGGSGGWRETQYF. The CDR3, as DNA: TGTGCCAGCAGCTTAGGAGGTAGCGGGGGGTGGAGAGAGACCCAGTACTTC.

The gene calls are TRBV29-1 and TRBJ2-3; possibly TRBD2 for D (6 bases). This CDR3 is 13 amino acids long. Germline V lookup: CDR1 SQVTM, CDR2 ANQGSEA. The CDR3 spells CTAREPPPDTQYF. The CDR3 region has the DNA TGCACCGCTCGGGAGCCTCCCCCAGATACGCAGTATTTT.

V and J are TRBV2 and TRBJ2-3; tentatively, D is TRBD2 (6 bases). CDR3 size: 15 residues. Germline V gene data show CDR1 as SNHLY and CDR2 as FYNNEI. V lost 6 bases and J lost 5, with 18 bases in between. The CDR3, as DNA: TGTGCCAGCAGGGGGACCCCCCACGGGGGAGATACGCAGTATTTT. Residues: CASRGTPHGGDTQYF.

V gene TRBV5-1 combines with J gene TRBJ2-3; TRBD2 might be the D (5 bases). This CDR3 is 13 amino acids long. Trimming removed 0 bases from V and 8 bases from J, with 10 bases in between. Germline V gene lookup returns CDR1 SGHRS and CDR2 YFSETQ. CDR3 DNA sequence: TGCGCCAGCAGCTTGGTGCCTGAGGGTACGCAGTATTTT. Amino acids: CASSLVPEGTQYF. The whole variable domain, filled in from reference TRBV5-1 and TRBJ2-3, reads KAGVTQTPRYLIKTRGQQVTLSCSPISGHRSVSWYQQTPGQGLQFLFEYFSETQRNKGNFPGRFSGRQFSNSRSEMNVSTLELGDSALYLCASSLVPEGTQYFGPGTRLTVL.